This T cell receptor (beta chain) originates from a study of cytomegalovirus exposure and HLA in healthy donors. Study-wide findings and caveats: In a later analysis, V- and J-gene trimming of beta chains associated with a DCLRE1C missense variant, replicated independently.

PCR primers comprised 60 Vbeta and 13 Jbeta primers. Source study methods: The authors later counted roughly 77 million unique TCR beta chains, roughly 10 million of them shared. Some clones are missing from TCRdb's copy, which holds only in-frame ones; the method was immunoSEQ multiplex PCR. D and trimming come from the DNA, and the V and J calls and clone size come from that table. The sample lists more than 150,000 clones; 80% were seen once. Worth noting for this clone: The antigen is unknown.

CDR3 length equals 17 residues. The V and J ends lost 0 bases and 4 bases respectively, with 16 bases between them. From germline, CDR1 is SGDLS and CDR2 YYNGEE. The TCR originated in a man aged 35-49 years in good health and CMV-seropositive. Specimen: PBMCs. V is TRBV9 and J is TRBJ2-2, with D possibly TRBD2 on 6 matching bases. For the CDR3, the DNA is TGTGCCAGCAGCGTAGGTTCGGCGGGGACGACCACCGGGGAGCTGTTTTTT. This encodes CASSVGSAGTTTGELFF. Supplemented by reference TRBV9 and TRBJ2-2, the full variable domain reads DSGVTQTPKHLITATGQRVTLRCSPRSGDLSVYWYQQSLDQGLQFLIQYYNGEERAKGNILERFSAQQFPDLHSELNLSSLELGDSALYFCASSVGSAGTTTGELFFGEGSRLTVL.